Below, 30 T cell receptor beta chains from the same sample are listed, as sequenced in a study of cytomegalovirus exposure and HLA in healthy donors. Researchers ran the PCR with 60 Vbeta and 13 Jbeta primers. Here immunoSEQ multiplex PCR was the method, and the copy in TCRdb shows in-frame clones only, minus some. The sample shows some 170,000 clones, around 78% of them seen only once. The sample taken for sequencing was PBMCs. The receptors come from a woman between 40 and 55 years old in good health and CMV-seronegative.

The gene calls are TRBV29-1 and TRBJ2-2; D may be TRBD2 (6 bases). CDR1 SQVTM and CDR2 ANQGSEA come from the germline V gene. The CDR3 has 17 residues. V lost 4 bases and J lost 8, with 26 bases in between. This CDR3 reads CSVVGARVIRDSGELFF. The CDR3 DNA sequence: TGCAGCGTTGTAGGGGCCAGGGTAATAAGGGACTCTGGGGAGCTGTTTTTT.

The chain recombines TRBV29-1 with TRBJ1-2, with 7 bases fitting TRBD1. Trimming took 4 bases from V and 3 from J; bases not matched to a gene: 5. CDR1 and CDR2 from the germline V gene are SQVTM and ANQGSEA. This CDR3 spans 13 amino acids. Written as DNA, the CDR3 is TGCAGCGTTGGGGGTCAGGGGGACTATGGCTACACCTTC. It translates to CSVGGQGDYGYTF.

The chain uses TRBV6-1 and TRBJ2-1, with 10 bases aligning to TRBD2. V was clipped by 8 bases and J by 4 bases; unmatched bases: 5. CDR3 length: 14 amino acids. Germline CDR1 and CDR2: MNHNS and SASEGT. For the CDR3, the DNA is TGTGCCAGCGGTACTAGCGGGATGTACAATGAGCAGTTCTTC. This encodes CASGTSGMYNEQFF.

The V gene is TRBV6-1, the J gene TRBJ1-4, with TRBD1 identical over 8 bases. CDR3 length: 14 amino acids. Germline V gene data show CDR1 as MNHNS and CDR2 as SASEGT. Germline trimming cut 3 bases from V and 3 bases from J; bases unmatched to any gene: 0. DNA of the CDR3: TGTGCCAGCAGTGAGACAGGGGCTAATGAAAAACTGTTTTTT. Its translation: CASSETGANEKLFF.

The V and J genes are TRBV6-5 and TRBJ2-5; 10 nucleotides match TRBD2. The end of the DNA aligns better with TRBJ2-7, so the J call may be wrong. The CDR3 consists of 15 residues. CDR1 is MNHEY and CDR2 is SVGAGI in the germline V gene. For the CDR3, the DNA is TGTGCCAGCAGAGCTAGCGGGAGTGGGGGATACGAGCAGTACTTC. Protein product: CASRASGSGGYEQYF.

The chain combines TRBV13 with TRBJ1-1, with D perhaps TRBD1 (6 bases). Trimming removed 2 bases from V and 3 bases from J, with 13 bases in between. This CDR3 spans 15 amino acids. Germline CDR1 PRHDT, CDR2 FYEKMQ (reference sequence). The CDR3, as DNA: TGTGCCAGCAGCTTAAGAGGGGCAGGGGACACTGAAGCTTTCTTT. It encodes CASSLRGAGDTEAFF.

This clone was picked up a small number of times. The CDR3 sequence: CASRLPDRGRNTEAFF. The DNA of the CDR3 is TGTGCCAGCCGCTTACCGGACAGGGGACGGAACACTGAAGCTTTCTTT. The V call is TRBV6-6, the J call TRBJ1-1; TRBD1 aligns across 9 bases. Germline CDR1 MNHNY, CDR2 SVGAGI (reference sequence). The CDR3 has 16 residues. V dropped 8 bases and J dropped 1; count of bases not matched to a gene: 11.

This clone was detected only once. The chain uses TRBV18 and TRBJ1-1; D gene uncertain. The CDR3 has 17 amino acids. Germline V gene lookup returns CDR1 KGHSH and CDR2 LQKENI. V lost 1 base to trimming and J lost 0 bases, with 15 bases between them. CDR3 loop: CASSPRSAPDLNTEAFF. The CDR3 DNA sequence: TGTGCCAGCTCACCACGAAGCGCTCCGGACTTGAACACTGAAGCTTTCTTT.

The chain is built from TRBV7-2 and TRBJ1-2, with 7 nucleotides matching TRBD1. The V gene end was trimmed by 5 bases and the J gene end by 4 bases; junction bases not matched to a gene: 10. CDR3 size: 15 residues. Per the germline V gene, CDR1 is SGHTA and CDR2 is FQGNSA. The CDR3: CASSPGMGQIYGYTF. The CDR3 DNA reads as TGTGCCAGCAGCCCAGGGATGGGACAGATCTATGGCTACACCTTC.

V usage is TRBV7-8 and J usage is TRBJ2-3; 9 nucleotides line up with TRBD2. Germline CDR1 SGHVS, CDR2 FQNEAQ. The trim removed 4 bases at V and 1 base at J, leaving 9 bases unmatched. This CDR3 comprises 17 residues. The CDR3 DNA sequence: TGTGCCAGCAGCTCCCTGGGCGGGGGGGGCGGCACAGATACGCAGTATTTT. This encodes CASSSLGGGGGTDTQYF.

The CDR3 DNA is TGTGCCAGCAGCTTAGGCGACAGCCAGAACACTGAAGCTTTCTTT. Protein: CASSLGDSQNTEAFF. This sequence joins TRBV7-9 and TRBJ1-1, with a possible D match to TRBD1 (5 bases). This CDR3 is 15 amino acids long. Trimming took off 1 base at V and 1 base at J, with 10 bases between the two ends. Germline V gene data show CDR1 as SEHNR and CDR2 as FQNEAQ (reference sequence).

The V gene is TRBV30, the J gene TRBJ2-3, with 12 nucleotides matching TRBD2. The CDR3 is 19 amino acids. Looked up from germline, CDR1 is GTSNPN and CDR2 is SVGIG (reference sequence). The V and J ends lost 0 bases and 0 bases, in that order; junction bases with no gene match: 10. CDR3 sequence: CAWSVRGSLAGGSTDTQYF. CDR3 nucleotides: TGTGCCTGGAGTGTACGGGGGTCCCTAGCGGGAGGGAGCACAGATACGCAGTATTTT. Combining the CDR3 with reference TRBV30 and TRBJ2-3 gives the whole variable domain SQTIHQWPATLVQPVGSPLSLECTVEGTSNPNLYWYRQAAGRGLQLLFYSVGIGQISSEVPQNLSASRPQDRQFILSSKKLLLSDSGFYLCAWSVRGSLAGGSTDTQYFGPGTRLTVL.

The genes are TRBV10-3 and TRBJ2-1; 7 bases match TRBD2. Trimming at V came to 3 bases and at J to 5 bases, leaving 4 bases not matched to a gene. The CDR3 has 14 residues. The germline CDR1 and CDR2 sequences are ENHRY and SYGVKD. The CDR3 DNA is TGTGCCATCAGTGACTCGACTAGCCACAATGAGCAGTTCTTC. Translation gives CAISDSTSHNEQFF.

The CDR3 loop reads CASSFKQYPTNEKLFF. The CDR3 coding sequence is TGTGCCAGCAGTTTTAAACAGTATCCAACTAATGAAAAACTGTTTTTT. This chain connects TRBV28 to TRBJ1-4; D gene ambiguous. CDR3 length: 16 amino acids. Looked up from germline, CDR1 is MDHEN and CDR2 is SYDVKM. Trimming left V 3 bases short and J 0 bases short, with 11 bases between.

A note on this clone: One end of the junction varies from germline; a read error may be responsible. The chain carries TRBV7-7 and TRBJ2-1, with D unclear. CDR3 length: 15 residues. The germline V gene encodes CDR1 SSHAT and CDR2 FNYEAQ (reference sequence). Written as DNA, the CDR3 is TGTGCTAGCAGCTTGATGCTAGTAGCCTACAATGAGCAGTTCTTC. Residues: CASSLMLVAYNEQFF.

The chain is built from TRBV7-6 and TRBJ2-5, with 9 bases aligning to TRBD2. Germline V lookup: CDR1 SGHVS, CDR2 FNYEAQ. J lost 4 bases, V lost 5 bases, and 11 bases had no gene match. The CDR3 totals 16 residues. The CDR3 spells CASSRGGVAGVETQYF. The CDR3 DNA reads TGTGCCAGCAGCCGAGGGGGGGTAGCGGGAGTAGAGACCCAGTACTTC.

The CDR3 spells CASSLAISGANVLTF. Here the CDR3 DNA reads TGCGCCAGCAGCTTGGCAATCTCTGGGGCCAACGTCCTGACTTTC. The chain couples TRBV5-1 to TRBJ2-6; D remains ambiguous. The germline V and J ends were trimmed by 0 bases and 0 bases, with 4 bases remaining between them. CDR3 length equals 15 residues. Germline assignment: CDR1 SGHRS and CDR2 YFSETQ.

The rearrangement links TRBV9 to TRBJ1-1, with a weak D call TRBD1 (5 bases). CDR1 and CDR2 from the germline V gene are SGDLS and YYNGEE. Deletions cut 0 bases from V and 4 bases from J, with 13 bases between. The CDR3 has 15 amino acids. For the CDR3, the DNA is TGTGCCAGCAGCGTAGAGTCTCGGGGGTCCACTGAAGCTTTCTTT. Amino acids: CASSVESRGSTEAFF. The whole variable domain, remainder taken from reference TRBV9 and TRBJ1-1, is DSGVTQTPKHLITATGQRVTLRCSPRSGDLSVYWYQQSLDQGLQFLIQYYNGEERAKGNILERFSAQQFPDLHSELNLSSLELGDSALYFCASSVESRGSTEAFFGQGTRLTVV.

The J gene is TRBJ2-5, the V gene TRBV7-2; tentatively, D is TRBD2 (7 bases). This CDR3 contains 15 residues. Germline loops: CDR1 SGHTA, CDR2 FQGNSA. Trimming shortened V by 1 base and J by 3 bases, and 12 bases separated the two germline ends. CDR3 nucleotide sequence: TGTGCCAGCAGCTTAGAGGGGGGGGACAAAGAGACCCAGTACTTC. Translation gives CASSLEGGDKETQYF.

There are a few counts of this clone. The chain couples TRBV30 to TRBJ2-2; 7 nucleotides match TRBD2. J was trimmed by 0 bases and V by 0 bases; bases with no gene match: 19. CDR3 length equals 21 residues. Germline values: CDR1 GTSNPN, CDR2 SVGIG (reference sequence). For the CDR3, the DNA is TGTGCCTGGAGTGTAGGTTCTTGGGGACTAACGCGGATTCCGAACACCGGGGAGCTGTTTTTT. Translation gives CAWSVGSWGLTRIPNTGELFF.

V gene TRBV30 combines with J gene TRBJ2-2; 8 bases match TRBD1. The CDR3 spans 15 residues. The V and J ends lost 0 bases and 7 bases, in that order; junction bases with no gene match: 7. Germline loops: CDR1 GTSNPN, CDR2 SVGIG (reference sequence). CDR3: CAWSVGRGLGGELFF. The CDR3 DNA reads as TGTGCCTGGAGTGTAGGCAGGGGGCTAGGCGGGGAGCTGTTTTTT.

The genes are TRBV6-1 and TRBJ1-1; D is unresolved. Germline V CDR1 and CDR2: MNHNS, SASEGT. Between the trimmed V and J ends, which lost 6 bases and 4 bases, there was a span of 12 bases. The CDR3 is 13 residues long. In nucleotides, the CDR3 is TGTGCCAGCAGGGTCCAGTCTCTCACTGAAGCTTTCTTT. Amino acid sequence: CASRVQSLTEAFF.

The sample holds a few counts of this clone. The germline gene is not matched at one end of the junction; a read error may be the cause. V and J are TRBV27 and TRBJ1-2, with D possibly being TRBD1 (5 bases). The CDR3 extends over 11 amino acids. The germline V gene encodes CDR1 MNHEY and CDR2 SMNVEV (reference sequence). CDR3 loop: CASMGLQLWLF. CDR3 coding DNA: TGTGCCAGCATGGGACTGCAGCTTTGGCTCTTC.

V and J are TRBV9 and TRBJ2-4; 8 positions agree with TRBD2. With 0 bases clipped from V and 5 bases from J, the junction kept 10 bases outside the gene matches. This CDR3 spans 17 amino acids. Germline V CDR1 and CDR2: SGDLS, YYNGEE. The CDR3 here is CASSVAVGSGGQNIQYF. The CDR3 region has the DNA TGTGCCAGCAGCGTAGCTGTCGGCAGCGGGGGCCAAAACATTCAGTACTTC.

V gene TRBV7-2 combines with J gene TRBJ2-5, with D unresolved. The ends were cut back, 4 bases at V and 5 bases at J, with 5 bases in the middle. From germline, CDR1 is SGHTA and CDR2 FQGNSA. This CDR3 region has 11 residues. CDR3 DNA sequence: TGTGCCAGCAGCTCCCGGGAGACCCAGTACTTC. Protein sequence: CASSSRETQYF. Based on the CDR3 plus reference TRBV7-2 and TRBJ2-5, the full variable domain is GAGVSQSPSNKVTEKGKDVELRCDPISGHTALYWYRQSLGQGLEFLIYFQGNSAPDKSGLPSDRFSAERTGGSVSTLTIQRTQQEDSAVYLCASSSRETQYFGPGTRLLVL.

This chain connects TRBV7-9 to TRBJ2-1, with TRBD2 matching 11 bases. The germline CDR1 and CDR2 sequences are SEHNR and FQNEAQ (reference sequence). The CDR3 has 15 amino acids. J was trimmed by 8 bases and V by 4 bases; bases with no gene match: 7. CDR3 sequence (DNA): TGTGCCAGCAGCTCACTAGCGGGGGTGATAGATGAGCAGTTCTTC. As protein: CASSSLAGVIDEQFF. Together with reference TRBV7-9 and TRBJ2-1, the CDR3 gives the full variable domain: DTGVSQNPRHKITKRGQNVTFRCDPISEHNRLYWYRQTLGQGPEFLTYFQNEAQLEKSRLLSDRFSAERPKGSFSTLEIQRTEQGDSAMYLCASSSLAGVIDEQFFGPGTRLTVL.

The chain links TRBV5-1 to TRBJ2-2, with D perhaps TRBD1 (6 bases). There are 15 residues in the CDR3. The germline V gene encodes CDR1 SGHRS and CDR2 YFSETQ. Trimming shortened V by 4 bases and J by 4 bases, and 14 bases separated the two germline ends. The CDR3 DNA reads as TGCGCCAGCAGCAAGGACAGCGAGGTCACCGGGGAGCTGTTTTTT. It encodes CASSKDSEVTGELFF.

V is TRBV19 and J is TRBJ1-1; weak D call: TRBD1 (6 bases). Per germline, CDR1 LNHDA and CDR2 SQIVND (reference sequence). V was pared by 7 bases and J by 3 bases, with 12 bases between. The CDR3 consists of 13 residues. The CDR3 DNA is TGTGCCAGTACCTACAACAGGGACACTGAAGCTTTCTTT. This translates into CASTYNRDTEAFF.

This clone was recorded a few times. The chain employs TRBV28 and TRBJ1-5, with D perhaps matching TRBD1 (5 bases). V was pared by 7 bases and J by 0 bases, with 19 bases between. This CDR3 region has 17 residues. Per the germline V gene, CDR1 is MDHEN and CDR2 is SYDVKM. The CDR3 bases are TGTGCCAGCATCCATGGGGGGGTAGTTTATAGCAATCAGCCCCAGCATTTT. This gives the protein CASIHGGVVYSNQPQHF.

This chain links TRBV7-3 with TRBJ2-2, with D perhaps TRBD2 (5 bases). Germline CDR1 is SGHTA and CDR2 is FQGTGA. The CDR3 is made up of 15 amino acids. Trimming left V 5 bases short and J 7 bases short, with 17 bases between. CDR3 DNA sequence: TGTGCCAGCAGCCCCTGGGCTAGCCAACACGGGGAGCTGTTTTTT. The encoded protein is CASSPWASQHGELFF. The variable domain in full, completed from reference TRBV7-3 and TRBJ2-2, reads GAGVSQTPSNKVTEKGKYVELRCDPISGHTALYWYRQSLGQGPEFLIYFQGTGAADDSGLPNDRFFAVRPEGSVSTLKIQRTERGDSAVYLCASSPWASQHGELFFGEGSRLTVL.